This T cell receptor beta chain was recovered during a study of cytotoxic CD8 clonotypes in ibrutinib-treated CLL. Turning to the study itself: On average, more than 80,000 productive rearrangements and more than 200,000 productive templates per sample.

Concerning this clone itself: As yet, its antigen is unknown.

Germline CDR1 LGHNA, CDR2 YNFKEQ. With 2 bases clipped from V and 2 bases from J, the junction kept 5 bases outside the gene matches. The CDR3 is made up of 15 amino acids. General observations from the study: Different sampling times were used for sustained-remission and progressing patients. Public clonotypes, rarely seen, contracted or held steady on treatment. Having risen at ibrutinib response, clonality had fallen back toward baseline by progression.

Sequencing used immunoSEQ multiplex PCR; TCRdb keeps in-frame clones, though not all of them. Found here are fewer than 200,000 clones, 84% of them singletons; the top ten hold 4.6%. The input for sequencing was PBMCs, taken after 24 months of ibrutinib treatment. The chain carries TRBV4-2 and TRBJ1-2; 7 bases are shared with TRBD1. The clonotype originates from a human donor with chronic lymphocytic leukemia. The DNA for the CDR3 is TGTGCCAGCAGCCAAAGGACAGGCCCAAACTATGGCTACACCTTC. Residues: CASSQRTGPNYGYTF.